This entry lists 23 T cell receptor beta chains sequenced from one sample in a study of T-cell reconstitution after alpha-beta-depleted transplantation in children. Molecular barcoding with unique molecular identifiers was used for the TCRbeta library. TCRdb itself ran the PCR reads through MiXCR, one entry per CDR3 protein. Among approximately 350,000 distinct CDR3 sequences listed, 9% to 12% were seen once. Source: PBMCs from the stem cell graft donor, taken from the stem cell graft. All receptors come from a human donor who donated a stem cell graft to a child with acute lymphoblastic leukemia.

A single count supports this clonotype. The chain combines TRBV5-1 with TRBJ1-1; D gene uncertain. CDR1 is SGHRS, CDR2 YFSETQ, per germline. The V end lost 0 bases, the J end lost 0 bases, and 21 bases lay between the germline ends. This CDR3 region has 19 residues. Written as DNA, the CDR3 is TGCGCCAGCAGCTTGGGATTTCTGTATATTAAGCCCCTGAACACTGAAGCTTTCTTT. Its translation is CASSLGFLYIKPLNTEAFF.

This clonotype has a handful of counts. The chain links TRBV7-2 to TRBJ2-3; 9 bases are a match to TRBD2. The CDR3 contains 15 residues. Unmatched junction bases numbered 4, after V lost 6 bases and J lost 0 bases. Looked up from germline, CDR1 is SGHTA and CDR2 is FQGNSA. The CDR3: CASRLAGLSTDTQYF. In nucleotides, the CDR3 is TGTGCCAGCAGGCTAGCGGGACTGAGCACAGATACGCAGTATTTT.

The genes are TRBV24-1 and TRBJ2-1; 7 bases are a match to TRBD2. After removal of 6 bases from V and 0 bases from J, the junction contained 4 bases not matched to a gene. Germline lookup yields CDR1 KGHDR and CDR2 SFDVKD. This CDR3 spans 15 amino acids. This CDR3 is CATSKSGISYNEQFF. The CDR3 bases are TGTGCCACCAGTAAGAGCGGGATCTCCTACAATGAGCAGTTCTTC.

The chain couples TRBV6-1 to TRBJ2-4, with D unclear. Germline values: CDR1 MNHNS, CDR2 SASEGT. CDR3 size: 13 residues. Trimming shortened V by 6 bases and J by 1 base, and 7 bases separated the two germline ends. CDR3 sequence reads: CASSLGAKNIQYF. The CDR3, as DNA: TGTGCCAGCAGCCTGGGGGCCAAAAACATTCAGTACTTC.

This clonotype appeared a few times. J is TRBJ2-1 and V is TRBV6-1, with D tentatively TRBD2 (6 bases). V was trimmed by 1 base and J by 8 bases, leaving 15 bases between them. CDR3 length: 15 amino acids. Germline V lookup: CDR1 MNHNS, CDR2 SASEGT. CDR3 coding DNA: TGTGCCAGCAGTGAAGAGGACCAATCGGGGGATGAGCAGTTCTTC. This translates into CASSEEDQSGDEQFF.

The V call is TRBV30, the J call TRBJ1-5, with D possibly matching TRBD1 (6 bases). Germline CDR1 and CDR2: GTSNPN and SVGIG (reference sequence). Trimming took off 2 bases at V and 7 bases at J, with 12 bases between the two ends. The length of the CDR3 is 13 residues. The CDR3 protein is CAWSSGVQQPQHF. The CDR3 region has the DNA TGTGCCTGGAGTTCAGGGGTGCAGCAGCCCCAGCATTTT. Drawing the rest from reference TRBV30 and TRBJ1-5, the complete variable domain is SQTIHQWPATLVQPVGSPLSLECTVEGTSNPNLYWYRQAAGRGLQLLFYSVGIGQISSEVPQNLSASRPQDRQFILSSKKLLLSDSGFYLCAWSSGVQQPQHFGDGTRLSIL.

The rearrangement uses TRBV20-1 and TRBJ2-1, with 9 bases that match TRBD2. Per germline, CDR1 DFQATT and CDR2 SNEGSKA (reference sequence). The CDR3 covers 15 residues. The J segment lost 8 bases and the V segment lost 4 bases, leaving 12 bases of the junction unmatched. This CDR3 reads CSAILAGTNGHEQFF. In nucleotides, the CDR3 is TGCAGTGCTATACTAGCGGGTACTAACGGGCATGAGCAGTTCTTC.

Many counts were recorded for this clonotype. The chain employs TRBV5-1 and TRBJ2-7; D gene uncertain. This CDR3 is 13 amino acids long. CDR1 SGHRS and CDR2 YFSETQ come from the germline V gene. V lost 0 bases to trimming and J lost 3 bases, with 7 bases between them. The CDR3 DNA follows: TGCGCCAGCAGCTTGGACTTCTTCTACGAGCAGTACTTC. Protein product: CASSLDFFYEQYF.

This clonotype was counted between two and nine times. The rearrangement links TRBV7-9 to TRBJ2-3; D is possibly TRBD2 (5 bases). CDR3 length equals 15 residues. V was shortened by 5 bases and J by 2 bases, with 14 bases between the two germline ends. Germline values: CDR1 SEHNR, CDR2 FQNEAQ (reference sequence). In DNA form, the CDR3 reads TGTGCCAGCAGCCTTGAGCGGAGGTCCACAGATACGCAGTATTTT. Its translation is CASSLERRSTDTQYF.

This clonotype came up a few times. The V gene is TRBV20-1, the J gene TRBJ2-2; a weak D match, TRBD1 (6 bases). The germline V gene has CDR1 DFQATT and CDR2 SNEGSKA (reference sequence). The V gene lost 2 bases and the J gene lost 0 bases, with 7 bases spanning the gap. The CDR3 has 14 amino acids. This chain's CDR3 is CSARRTANTGELFF. CDR3 in DNA: TGCAGTGCTAGAAGGACAGCGAACACCGGGGAGCTGTTTTTT.

In DNA form, the CDR3 reads TGTGCCAGCTCACCGGTAAATGAAAAACTGTTTTTT. Translating it yields CASSPVNEKLFF. The V gene is TRBV18, the J gene TRBJ1-4; D call uncertain. Deletions cut 3 bases from V and 5 bases from J, with 4 bases between. Germline V gives CDR1 KGHSH, CDR2 LQKENI. The CDR3 runs to 12 residues. The full variable domain, with the rest looked up from reference TRBV18 and TRBJ1-4, is NAGVMQNPRHLVRRRGQEARLRCSPMKGHSHVYWYRQLPEEGLKFMVYLQKENIIDESGMPKERFSAEFPKEGPSILRIQQVVRGDSAAYFCASSPVNEKLFFGSGTQLSVL.

The sample holds many counts of this clonotype. The rearrangement joins TRBV20-1 to TRBJ2-1; D gene ambiguous. CDR3 size: 14 residues. Germline CDR1 DFQATT, CDR2 SNEGSKA (reference sequence). The V gene lost 4 bases and the J gene lost 3 bases, with 13 bases spanning the gap. CDR3 in DNA: TGCAGTGCTAAGCGTCTAGACAACTACAATGAGCAGTTCTTC. Amino acids: CSAKRLDNYNEQFF.

This chain links TRBV19 with TRBJ2-2; possible D gene TRBD1, 6 bases. This CDR3 is built from 18 residues. Per germline, CDR1 LNHDA and CDR2 SQIVND (reference sequence). With 6 bases removed from V and 6 bases from J, the gap between germline ends came to 26 bases. CDR3 nucleotides: TGTGCCAGTAGAACAAGACAGGCGGAGATCCCGCCCGCCGGGGAGCTGTTTTTT. As protein: CASRTRQAEIPPAGELFF.

The CDR3 bases are TGCAGTGCTAGAGATCCACTAGGAGATACGCAGTATTTT. As protein: CSARDPLGDTQYF. The V and J genes are TRBV20-1 and TRBJ2-3; D may be TRBD2 (5 bases). Trimming pared 0 bases from V and 5 bases from J, leaving 9 bases between. This CDR3 has 13 residues. From germline, CDR1 is DFQATT and CDR2 SNEGSKA (reference sequence).

There are many counts of this clonotype. The V call is TRBV7-9, the J call TRBJ1-5; D is unresolved. CDR3 length: 15 amino acids. The ends were cut back, 1 base at V and 5 bases at J, with 12 bases in the middle. Per germline, CDR1 SEHNR and CDR2 FQNEAQ (reference sequence). CDR3 region: CASSLGGRGDQPQHF. The DNA of the CDR3 is TGTGCCAGCAGCTTAGGAGGGCGAGGTGATCAGCCCCAGCATTTT.

The chain has TRBV20-1 and TRBJ2-5; D is uncertain. The germline CDR1 and CDR2 sequences are DFQATT and SNEGSKA (reference sequence). This CDR3 has 15 residues. Trimming cost V 4 bases and J 1 base, with 16 bases left between them. CDR3 in DNA: TGCAGTGCTATGGGCGAACCCTCAGCCCAAGAGACCCAGTACTTC. Translation gives CSAMGEPSAQETQYF.

The rearrangement links TRBV29-1 to TRBJ2-7; D ambiguous. Trimming pared 2 bases from V and 0 bases from J, leaving 8 bases between. The CDR3 length is 13 residues. Germline CDR1 and CDR2: SQVTM and ANQGSEA. The CDR3 DNA follows: TGCAGCGTTGAAAATCCGGACTCCTACGAGCAGTACTTC. This gives the protein CSVENPDSYEQYF.

This clonotype was seen more than once but under ten times. This chain links TRBV7-2 with TRBJ2-3, with D perhaps TRBD2 (5 bases). The CDR3 is 15 residues long. Looked up from germline, CDR1 is SGHTA and CDR2 is FQGNSA. Trimming took 5 bases from V and 2 from J, leaving 14 bases between them. The CDR3 region is CASSLPGGDTDTQYF. CDR3 coding DNA: TGTGCCAGCAGCCTCCCAGGAGGCGACACAGATACGCAGTATTTT.

This clonotype was found many times. The chain carries TRBV15 and TRBJ2-1; D is ambiguous. The CDR3 has 13 residues. Between the trimmed V and J ends, which lost 3 bases and 8 bases, there was a span of 11 bases. CDR1 is LNHNV, CDR2 YYDKDF, per germline (reference sequence). CDR3 nucleotides: TGTGCCACCAGCAGCGCTAGGTGGGATGAGCAGTTCTTC. Translation: CATSSARWDEQFF.

This clonotype has a handful of counts. This chain joins TRBV20-1 and TRBJ2-1, with D uncertain. From germline, CDR1 is DFQATT and CDR2 SNEGSKA (reference sequence). The ends were cut back, 6 bases at V and 6 bases at J, with 9 bases in the middle. The CDR3 length is 11 residues. The CDR3 is CSAADSNEQFF. The CDR3 nucleotides are TGCAGTGCAGCTGATAGCAATGAGCAGTTCTTC.

This clonotype has just one count. For the CDR3, the DNA is TGTGCCAGCAGCTTAGGGGGATTTCAGCCCCAGCATTTT. Translated, it gives CASSLGGFQPQHF. The gene calls are TRBV7-9 and TRBJ1-5; no reliable D call. From germline, CDR1 is SEHNR and CDR2 FQNEAQ (reference sequence). Trimming left V 1 base short and J 6 bases short, with 7 bases between. The CDR3 sequence is 13 residues long.

This clonotype was counted only a few times. V and J are TRBV5-1 and TRBJ2-2; maybe TRBD1 (5 bases). This CDR3 has 16 residues. Trimming removed 4 bases from V and 4 bases from J, with 17 bases in between. Germline CDR1 SGHRS, CDR2 YFSETQ. The CDR3 spells CASSLQASITTGELFF. In nucleotides, the CDR3 is TGCGCCAGCAGCCTACAGGCCTCCATCACCACCGGGGAGCTGTTTTTT.

In its sample, this clonotype was seen a few times. V is TRBV20-1 and J is TRBJ2-7; the match to TRBD1 covers 9 bases. The germline V gene has CDR1 DFQATT and CDR2 SNEGSKA (reference sequence). J was trimmed by 3 bases and V by 6 bases; bases with no gene match: 12. CDR3 length: 15 residues. The CDR3 DNA follows: TGCAGTGCCACCCCACCGGGACAGGGCTACTACGAGCAGTACTTC. Translation gives CSATPPGQGYYEQYF.